This record looks at one T cell receptor (beta chain) sequence and its context. This entry belongs to a study of blood T cell repertoires in COVID-19. About the research overall: Donors in the United States, Italy and Spain gave samples during acute or convalescent COVID-19. T cells, B-cell-depleted T cells, or PBMCs provided the cDNA or gDNA that served as material.

Trimming took 5 bases from V and 3 from J, leaving 11 bases between them. The CDR3 loop spans 14 amino acids. CDR1 is SNHLY and CDR2 is FYNNEI in the germline V gene. The authors' processing: From reference gene primer amplification, estimates of nucleated cell counts were derived. Libraries were prepared by immunoSEQ multiplex PCR; TCRdb keeps only in-frame clonotypes and omits some of them. Clonal size and the V and J genes are those of that table, whereas D and trimming came from the DNA. The sample holds 200,000 or so clones, 80% to 85% seen once. The sequencing sample was made of peripheral blood. This TCR was recovered from a woman aged 30 to 39 with acute or convalescent COVID-19. The chain links TRBV2 to TRBJ2-1; weak D call: TRBD2 (6 bases). The CDR3 here is CASSNRGYYNEQFF. In nucleotides, the CDR3 is TGTGCCAGCAGTAACCGGGGGTACTACAATGAGCAGTTCTTC.